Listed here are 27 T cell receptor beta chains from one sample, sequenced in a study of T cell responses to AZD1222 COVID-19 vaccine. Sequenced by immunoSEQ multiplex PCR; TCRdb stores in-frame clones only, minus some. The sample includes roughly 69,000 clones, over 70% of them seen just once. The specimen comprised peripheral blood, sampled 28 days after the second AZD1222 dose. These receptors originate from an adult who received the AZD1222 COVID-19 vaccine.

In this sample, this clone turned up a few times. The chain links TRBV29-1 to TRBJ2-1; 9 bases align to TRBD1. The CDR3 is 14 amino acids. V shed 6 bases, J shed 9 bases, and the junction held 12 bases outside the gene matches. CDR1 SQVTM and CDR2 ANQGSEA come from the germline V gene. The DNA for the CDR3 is TGCAGCGTGGGCTCAGGACAGGGGAGGAGTGAGCAGTTCTTC. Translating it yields CSVGSGQGRSEQFF.

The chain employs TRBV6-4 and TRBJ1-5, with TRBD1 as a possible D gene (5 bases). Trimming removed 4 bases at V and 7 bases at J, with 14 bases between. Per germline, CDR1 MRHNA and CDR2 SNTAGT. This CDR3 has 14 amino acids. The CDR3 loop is CASSVRGAGQPQHF. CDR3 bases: TGTGCCAGCAGTGTAAGGGGTGCGGGGCAGCCCCAGCATTTT.

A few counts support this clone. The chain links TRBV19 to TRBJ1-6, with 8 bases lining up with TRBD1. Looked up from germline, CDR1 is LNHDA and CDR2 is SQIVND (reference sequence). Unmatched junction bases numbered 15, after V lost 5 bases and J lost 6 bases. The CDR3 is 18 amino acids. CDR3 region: CASSVPGQALLSNSPLHF. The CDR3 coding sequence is TGTGCCAGTAGTGTTCCGGGACAGGCACTCCTCTCTAATTCACCCCTCCACTTT.

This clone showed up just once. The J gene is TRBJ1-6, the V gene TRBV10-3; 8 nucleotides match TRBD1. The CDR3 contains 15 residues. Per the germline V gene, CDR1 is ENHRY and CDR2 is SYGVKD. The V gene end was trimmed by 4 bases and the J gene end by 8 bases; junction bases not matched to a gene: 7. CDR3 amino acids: CAISATGQADSPLHF. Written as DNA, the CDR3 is TGTGCCATCAGTGCAACGGGACAGGCTGATTCACCCCTCCACTTT.

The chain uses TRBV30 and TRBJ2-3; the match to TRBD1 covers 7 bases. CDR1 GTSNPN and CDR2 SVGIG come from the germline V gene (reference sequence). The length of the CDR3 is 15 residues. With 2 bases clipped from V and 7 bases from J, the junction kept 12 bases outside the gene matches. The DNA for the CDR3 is TGTGCCTGGAGTACGACAGGGCCCACGAGTTATACGCAGTATTTT. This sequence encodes CAWSTTGPTSYTQYF.

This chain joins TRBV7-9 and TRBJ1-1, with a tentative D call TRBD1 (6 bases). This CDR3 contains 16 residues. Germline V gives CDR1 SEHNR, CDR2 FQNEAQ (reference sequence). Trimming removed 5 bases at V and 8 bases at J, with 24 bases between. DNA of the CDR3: TGTGCCAGCAGCCCCCAGGCGGGGGGCCCTAATTGGGAAGCTTTCTTT. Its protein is CASSPQAGGPNWEAFF.

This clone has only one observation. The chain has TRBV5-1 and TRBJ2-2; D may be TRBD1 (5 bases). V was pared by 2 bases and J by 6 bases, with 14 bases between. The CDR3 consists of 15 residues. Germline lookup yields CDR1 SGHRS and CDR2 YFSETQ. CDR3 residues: CASSLTSGFSGELFF. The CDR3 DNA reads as TGCGCCAGCAGCTTAACCTCAGGGTTCTCCGGGGAGCTGTTTTTT.

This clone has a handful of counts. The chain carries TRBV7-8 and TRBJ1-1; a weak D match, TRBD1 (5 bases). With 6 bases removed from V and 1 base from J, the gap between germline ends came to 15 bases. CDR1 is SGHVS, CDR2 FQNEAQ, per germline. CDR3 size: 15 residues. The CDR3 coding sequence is TGTGCCAGCAGATCAAGTGGGAGGGGGAACACTGAAGCTTTCTTT. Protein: CASRSSGRGNTEAFF.

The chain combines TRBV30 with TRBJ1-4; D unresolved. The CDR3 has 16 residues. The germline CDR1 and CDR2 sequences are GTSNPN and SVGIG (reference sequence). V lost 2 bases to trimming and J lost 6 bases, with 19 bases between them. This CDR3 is CAWSTRSFGDYEKLFF. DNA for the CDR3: TGTGCCTGGAGTACACGGTCCTTCGGGGATTATGAAAAACTGTTTTTT.

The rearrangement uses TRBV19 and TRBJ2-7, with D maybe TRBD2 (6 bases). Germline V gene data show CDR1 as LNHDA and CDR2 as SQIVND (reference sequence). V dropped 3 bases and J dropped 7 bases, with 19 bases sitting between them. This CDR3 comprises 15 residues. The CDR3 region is CASSIFLGGAREQYF. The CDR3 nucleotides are TGTGCCAGTAGTATCTTCCTGGGAGGAGCTCGAGAGCAGTACTTC.

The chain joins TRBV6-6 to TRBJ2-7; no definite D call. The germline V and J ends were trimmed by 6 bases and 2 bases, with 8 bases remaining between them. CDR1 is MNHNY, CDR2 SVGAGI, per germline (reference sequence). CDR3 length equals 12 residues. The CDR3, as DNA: TGTGCCAGCAGCATAACGACCTACGAGCAGTACTTC. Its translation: CASSITTYEQYF.

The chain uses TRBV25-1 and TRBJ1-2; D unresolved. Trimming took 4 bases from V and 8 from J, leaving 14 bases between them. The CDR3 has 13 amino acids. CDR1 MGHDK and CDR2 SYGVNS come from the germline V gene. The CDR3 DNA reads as TGTGCCAGCAGTGGGGGTGGTTTTGGGGGCTACACCTTC. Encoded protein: CASSGGGFGGYTF.

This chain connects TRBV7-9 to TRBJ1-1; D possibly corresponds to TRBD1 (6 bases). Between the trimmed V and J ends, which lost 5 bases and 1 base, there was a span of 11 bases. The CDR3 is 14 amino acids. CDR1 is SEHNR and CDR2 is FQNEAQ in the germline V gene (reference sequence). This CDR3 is CASSGQTGNTEAFF. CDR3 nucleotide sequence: TGTGCCAGCAGCGGCCAGACAGGGAACACTGAAGCTTTCTTT.

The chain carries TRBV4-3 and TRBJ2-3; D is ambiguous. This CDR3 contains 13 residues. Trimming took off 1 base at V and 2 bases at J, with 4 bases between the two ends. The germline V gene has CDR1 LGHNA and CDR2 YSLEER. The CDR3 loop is CASSQGFTDTQYF. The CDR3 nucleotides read TGCGCCAGCAGCCAAGGGTTCACAGATACGCAGTATTTT.

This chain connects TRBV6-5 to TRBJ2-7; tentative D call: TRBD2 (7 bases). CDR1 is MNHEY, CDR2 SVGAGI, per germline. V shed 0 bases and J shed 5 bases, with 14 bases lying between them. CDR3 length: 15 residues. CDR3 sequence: CASSYSGGAVDEQYF. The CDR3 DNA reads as TGTGCCAGCAGTTACTCTGGGGGGGCGGTCGACGAGCAGTACTTC.

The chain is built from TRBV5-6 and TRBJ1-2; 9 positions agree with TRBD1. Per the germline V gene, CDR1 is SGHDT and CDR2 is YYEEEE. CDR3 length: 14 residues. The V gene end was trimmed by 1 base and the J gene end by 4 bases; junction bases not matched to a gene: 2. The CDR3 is CASSLNRGPYGYTF. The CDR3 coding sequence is TGTGCCAGCAGCTTGAACAGGGGGCCCTATGGCTACACCTTC.

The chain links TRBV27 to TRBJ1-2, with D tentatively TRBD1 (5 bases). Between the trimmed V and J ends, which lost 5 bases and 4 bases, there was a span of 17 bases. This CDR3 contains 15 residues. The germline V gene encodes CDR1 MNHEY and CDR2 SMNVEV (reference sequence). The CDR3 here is CASSPSPMGLYGYTF. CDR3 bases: TGTGCCAGCAGTCCCAGCCCGATGGGGCTCTATGGCTACACCTTC.

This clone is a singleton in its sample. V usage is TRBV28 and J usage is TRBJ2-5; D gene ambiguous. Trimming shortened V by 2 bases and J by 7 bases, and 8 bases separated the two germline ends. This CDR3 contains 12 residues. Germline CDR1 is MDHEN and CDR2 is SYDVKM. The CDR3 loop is CASSLGSGTQYF. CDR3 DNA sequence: TGTGCCAGCAGTTTAGGGTCGGGGACCCAGTACTTC.

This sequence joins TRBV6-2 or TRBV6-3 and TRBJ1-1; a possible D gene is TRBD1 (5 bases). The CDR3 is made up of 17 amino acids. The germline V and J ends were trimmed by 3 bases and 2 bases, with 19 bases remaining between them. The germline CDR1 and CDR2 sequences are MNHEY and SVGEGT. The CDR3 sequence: CASSYTWGGGTNTEAFF. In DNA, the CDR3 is TGTGCCAGCAGTTATACTTGGGGCGGGGGTACCAACACTGAAGCTTTCTTT.

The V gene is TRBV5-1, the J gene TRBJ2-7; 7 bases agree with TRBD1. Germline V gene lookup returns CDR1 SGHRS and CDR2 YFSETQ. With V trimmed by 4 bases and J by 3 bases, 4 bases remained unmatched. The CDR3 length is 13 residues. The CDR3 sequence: CASSQGQYYEQYF. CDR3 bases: TGCGCCAGCAGCCAGGGACAGTACTACGAGCAGTACTTC.

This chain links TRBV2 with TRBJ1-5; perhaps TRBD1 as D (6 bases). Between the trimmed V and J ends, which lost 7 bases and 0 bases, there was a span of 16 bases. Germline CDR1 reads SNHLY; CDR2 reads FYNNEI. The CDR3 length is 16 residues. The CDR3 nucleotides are TGTGCCAGCATGGGACACCCCCGGGATAGCAATCAGCCCCAGCATTTT. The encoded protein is CASMGHPRDSNQPQHF.

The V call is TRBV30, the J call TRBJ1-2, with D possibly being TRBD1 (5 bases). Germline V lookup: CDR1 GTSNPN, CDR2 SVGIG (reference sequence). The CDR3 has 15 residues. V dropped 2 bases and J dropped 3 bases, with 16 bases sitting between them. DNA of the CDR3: TGTGCCTGGAGTCCCGGGACTCAAGACTACTATGGCTACACCTTC. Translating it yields CAWSPGTQDYYGYTF. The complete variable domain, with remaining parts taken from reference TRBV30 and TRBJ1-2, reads SQTIHQWPATLVQPVGSPLSLECTVEGTSNPNLYWYRQAAGRGLQLLFYSVGIGQISSEVPQNLSASRPQDRQFILSSKKLLLSDSGFYLCAWSPGTQDYYGYTFGSGTRLTVV.

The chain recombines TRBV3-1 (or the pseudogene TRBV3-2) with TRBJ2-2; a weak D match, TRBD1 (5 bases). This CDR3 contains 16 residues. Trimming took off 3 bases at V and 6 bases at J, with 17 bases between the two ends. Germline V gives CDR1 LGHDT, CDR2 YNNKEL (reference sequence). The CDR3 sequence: CASSQMGQGGPGELFF. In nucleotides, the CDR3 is TGTGCCAGCAGCCAGATGGGGCAGGGCGGCCCCGGGGAGCTGTTTTTT.

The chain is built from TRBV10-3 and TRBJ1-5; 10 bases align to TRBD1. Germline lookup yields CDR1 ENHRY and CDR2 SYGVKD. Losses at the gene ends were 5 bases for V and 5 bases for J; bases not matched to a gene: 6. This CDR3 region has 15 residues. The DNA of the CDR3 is TGTGCCATCAGTCTGACAGGGGGCCCCGATCAGCCCCAGCATTTT. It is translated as CAISLTGGPDQPQHF.

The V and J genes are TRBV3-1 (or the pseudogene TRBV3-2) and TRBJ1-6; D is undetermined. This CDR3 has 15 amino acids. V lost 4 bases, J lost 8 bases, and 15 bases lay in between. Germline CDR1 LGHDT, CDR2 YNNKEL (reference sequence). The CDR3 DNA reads TGTGCCAGCAGCCCCCTCGGCAGCTTGGATTCACCCCTCCACTTT. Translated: CASSPLGSLDSPLHF.

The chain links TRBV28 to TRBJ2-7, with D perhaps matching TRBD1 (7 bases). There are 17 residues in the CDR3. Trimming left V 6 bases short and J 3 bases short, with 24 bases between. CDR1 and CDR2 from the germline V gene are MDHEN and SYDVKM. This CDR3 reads CASSSETGRNRRYEQYF. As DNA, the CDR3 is TGTGCCAGCAGCTCCGAGACAGGGAGGAACCGTCGCTACGAGCAGTACTTC.

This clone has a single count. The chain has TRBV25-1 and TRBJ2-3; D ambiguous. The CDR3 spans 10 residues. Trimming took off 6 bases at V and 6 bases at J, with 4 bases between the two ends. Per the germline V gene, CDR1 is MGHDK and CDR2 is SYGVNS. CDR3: CASREDTQYF. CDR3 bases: TGTGCCAGCAGGGAGGATACGCAGTATTTT.